The rows below give T cell receptor beta chains drawn from one sample of a study of beta chain features in type 1 diabetes. Sequenced by immunoSEQ multiplex PCR; TCRdb stores in-frame clones only, minus some. The table lists hundreds of thousands of clones, roughly 13% of them singletons. Sequencing was carried out using naive CD4+ T cells from blood. These receptors all come from a man younger than 35 with type 1 diabetes. Both conserved end residues are part of each CDR3. Fields, in order: V gene, J gene, D gene, clone size, CDR3 DNA, CDR3 protein. The D gene is left open where the match is weak. Rows give clone size only sometimes, using once, few, many, or a class for an expanded clone.

TRBV4-1	TRBJ2-3	NA	NA	TGCGCCAGCAGCCAAGAAACAGATACGCAGTATTTT	CASSQETDTQYF
TRBV25-1	TRBJ2-1	TRBD2	few	TGTGCCAGCAGTGAACCCGGGACTAGTGAGCAGTTCTTC	CASSEPGTSEQFF
TRBV5-1	TRBJ1-1	NA	NA	TGCGCCAGCTCCGGGACAAACACTGAAGCTTTCTTT	CASSGTNTEAFF
TRBV30	TRBJ1-1	NA	NA	TGTGCCTGGAGTGTACCCAGGGTAAGGGCTGAAGCTTTCTTT	CAWSVPRVRAEAFF
TRBV6-5	TRBJ1-5	NA	NA	TGTGCCAGCAGTTACTCGATGGGGGGCAGTCAGCCCCAGCATTTT	CASSYSMGGSQPQHF
TRBV2	TRBJ2-7	TRBD2	few	TGTGCCAGCAGAGTAGCGGGAGGACCCTACGAGCAGTACTTC	CASRVAGGPYEQYF
TRBV7-3	TRBJ2-7	NA	few	TGTGCCAGCAGCTTAACGACAGCAAGCGAGCAGTACTTC	CASSLTTASEQYF
TRBV7-9	TRBJ2-1	TRBD1	NA	TGTGCCAGCAGCCTCGGACAGGGCCAGAGTGAGCAGTTCTTC	CASSLGQGQSEQFF
TRBV6-5	TRBJ1-2	NA	NA	TGTGCCAGCACCAGACCGACAGGAAACTATGGCTACACCTTC	CASTRPTGNYGYTF
TRBV25-1	TRBJ1-2	NA	few	TGTGCCAGCAGTGACCGTGGAGGCTATGGCTACACCTTC	CASSDRGGYGYTF